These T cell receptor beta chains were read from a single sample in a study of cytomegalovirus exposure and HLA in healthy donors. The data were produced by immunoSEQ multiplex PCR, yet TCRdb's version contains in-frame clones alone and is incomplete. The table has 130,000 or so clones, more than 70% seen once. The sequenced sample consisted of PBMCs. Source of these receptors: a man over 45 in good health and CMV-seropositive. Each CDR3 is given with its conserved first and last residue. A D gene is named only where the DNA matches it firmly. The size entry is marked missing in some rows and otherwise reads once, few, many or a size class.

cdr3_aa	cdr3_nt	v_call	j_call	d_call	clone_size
CASRDRGYGYTF	TGTGCCAGCAGAGACAGGGGATATGGCTACACCTTC	TRBV7-9	TRBJ1-2	TRBD1	-
CASSKGGGTKNIQYF	TGTGCCAGCAGCAAAGGAGGGGGTACCAAAAACATTCAGTACTTC	TRBV21-1	TRBJ2-4	-	-
CASSLEIGGYEQYF	TGCGCCAGCAGCTTGGAAATTGGAGGCTACGAGCAGTACTTC	TRBV5-1	TRBJ2-7	-	-
CASSIRQGLNTEAFF	TGTGCCAGCAGCATCAGACAGGGGCTGAACACTGAAGCTTTCTTT	TRBV11-3	TRBJ1-1	TRBD1	-
CASSVGTSQGETQYF	TGTGCCAGCAGCGTGGGGACATCCCAAGGAGAGACCCAGTACTTC	TRBV9	TRBJ2-5	-	few
CVTRGGVQETQYF	TGTGTCACCCGTGGGGGGGTACAAGAGACCCAGTACTTC	TRBV5-4	TRBJ2-5	TRBD2	-
CASSLIGLAGGGEQYF	TGTGCCAGCAGCCTGATCGGACTAGCGGGAGGCGGCGAGCAGTACTTC	TRBV7-2	TRBJ2-7	TRBD2	-
CASSFQGGNEKLFF	TGTGCCAGCAGCTTTCAGGGGGGTAATGAAAAACTGTTTTTT	TRBV7-9	TRBJ1-4	TRBD1	-
CASSDETAYSTGELFF	TGCGCCAGCAGCGACGAGACAGCATATAGCACCGGGGAGCTGTTTTTT	TRBV5-1	TRBJ2-2	-	-
CASSARTGGGTEAFF	TGTGCCAGCAGCGCCCGGACAGGGGGCGGCACTGAAGCTTTCTTT	TRBV9	TRBJ1-1	TRBD1	-
CASSFLSPSGSNEQFF	TGTGCCAGCAGTTTTCTGAGCCCTAGCGGGAGTAATGAGCAGTTCTTC	TRBV27	TRBJ2-1	TRBD2	-
CASSVGLGGNEQFF	TGTGCCAGCAGCGTAGGGCTAGGCGGCAATGAGCAGTTCTTC	TRBV9	TRBJ2-1	-	-
CSSSLSLQRAYSGNTIYF	TGTTCCAGCAGCTTAAGTTTACAGAGGGCCTACTCTGGAAACACCATATATTTT	TRBV7-9	TRBJ1-3	-	-